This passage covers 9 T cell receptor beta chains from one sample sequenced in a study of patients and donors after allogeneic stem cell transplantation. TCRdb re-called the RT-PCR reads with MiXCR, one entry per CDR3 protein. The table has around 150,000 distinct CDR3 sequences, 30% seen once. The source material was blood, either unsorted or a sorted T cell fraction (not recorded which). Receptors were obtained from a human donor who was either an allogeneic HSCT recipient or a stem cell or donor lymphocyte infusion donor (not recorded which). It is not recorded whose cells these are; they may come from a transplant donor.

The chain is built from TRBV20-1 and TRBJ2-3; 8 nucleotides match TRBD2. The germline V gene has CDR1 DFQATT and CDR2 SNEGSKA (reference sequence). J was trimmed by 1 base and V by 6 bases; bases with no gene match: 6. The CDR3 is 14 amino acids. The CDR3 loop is CSAKAGAGTDTQYF. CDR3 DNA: TGCAGTGCCAAAGCGGGAGCGGGCACAGATACGCAGTATTTT.

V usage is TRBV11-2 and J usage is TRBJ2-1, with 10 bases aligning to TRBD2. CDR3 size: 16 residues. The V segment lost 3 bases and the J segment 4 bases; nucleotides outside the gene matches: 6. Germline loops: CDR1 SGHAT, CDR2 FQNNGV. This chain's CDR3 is CASSFVTSGPYNEQFF. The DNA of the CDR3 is TGTGCCAGCAGCTTCGTGACTAGCGGGCCTTACAATGAGCAGTTCTTC.

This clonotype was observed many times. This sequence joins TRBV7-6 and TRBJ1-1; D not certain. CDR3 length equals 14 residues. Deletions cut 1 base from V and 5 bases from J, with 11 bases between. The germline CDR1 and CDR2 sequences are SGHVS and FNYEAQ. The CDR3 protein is CASSLVGRGTEAFF. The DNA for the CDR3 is TGTGCCAGCAGCTTAGTTGGCAGAGGAACTGAAGCTTTCTTT. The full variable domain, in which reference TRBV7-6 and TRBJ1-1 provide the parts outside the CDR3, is GAGVSQSPRYKVTKRGQDVALRCDPISGHVSLYWYRQALGQGPEFLTYFNYEAQQDKSGLPNDRFSAERPEGSISTLTIQRTEQRDSAMYRCASSLVGRGTEAFFGQGTRLTVV.

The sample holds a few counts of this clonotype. Written as DNA, the CDR3 is TGCAGTGCCGCCGGGGGACTACTCACGAATGAGCAGTTCTTC. This gives the protein CSAAGGLLTNEQFF. J is TRBJ2-1 and V is TRBV20-1; 7 bases match TRBD2. The germline V gene has CDR1 DFQATT and CDR2 SNEGSKA (reference sequence). The junction had 12 bases not matched to a gene; V was cut back by 6 bases and J by 7 bases. There are 14 residues in the CDR3.

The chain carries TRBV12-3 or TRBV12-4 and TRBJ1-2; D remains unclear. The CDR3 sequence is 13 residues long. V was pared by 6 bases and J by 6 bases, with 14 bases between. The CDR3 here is CASSYTDGDGYTF. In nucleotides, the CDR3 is TGTGCCAGCAGCTATACGGACGGCGATGGCTACACCTTC.

In DNA form, the CDR3 reads TGCAGTGCTGAGAAAACAGGGGTAGGGGATCAGCCCCAGCATTTT. Translating gives CSAEKTGVGDQPQHF. This sequence joins TRBV20-1 and TRBJ1-5; 7 bases align to TRBD1. The CDR3 sequence is 15 residues long. Germline V CDR1 and CDR2: DFQATT, SNEGSKA (reference sequence). After removal of 5 bases from V and 5 bases from J, the junction contained 12 bases not matched to a gene.

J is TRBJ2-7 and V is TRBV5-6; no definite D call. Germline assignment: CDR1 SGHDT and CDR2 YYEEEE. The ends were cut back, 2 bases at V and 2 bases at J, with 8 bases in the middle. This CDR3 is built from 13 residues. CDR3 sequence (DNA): TGTGCCAGCAGCTTCCGCGCCCCCTACGAGCAGTACTTC. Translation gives CASSFRAPYEQYF.

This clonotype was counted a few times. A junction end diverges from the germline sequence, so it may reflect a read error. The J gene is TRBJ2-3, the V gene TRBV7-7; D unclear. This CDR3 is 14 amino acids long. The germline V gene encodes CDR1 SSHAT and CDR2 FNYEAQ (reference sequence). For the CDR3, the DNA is TGTGCTAGCAGCCAGTCGACTAGCACAGATACGCAGTATTTT. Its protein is CASSQSTSTDTQYF. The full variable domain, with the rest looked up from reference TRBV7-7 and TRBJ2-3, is GAGVSQSPRYKVTKRGQDVTLRCDPISSHATLYWYQQALGQGPEFLTYFNYEAQPDKSGLPSDRFSAERPEGSISTLTIQRTEQRDSAMYRCASSQSTSTDTQYFGPGTRLTVL.

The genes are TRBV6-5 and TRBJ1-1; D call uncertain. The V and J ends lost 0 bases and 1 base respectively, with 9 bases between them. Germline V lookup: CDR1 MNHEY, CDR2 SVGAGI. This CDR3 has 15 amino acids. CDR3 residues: CASSYSETGNTEAFF. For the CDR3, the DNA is TGTGCCAGCAGTTACTCCGAGACGGGGAACACTGAAGCTTTCTTT.